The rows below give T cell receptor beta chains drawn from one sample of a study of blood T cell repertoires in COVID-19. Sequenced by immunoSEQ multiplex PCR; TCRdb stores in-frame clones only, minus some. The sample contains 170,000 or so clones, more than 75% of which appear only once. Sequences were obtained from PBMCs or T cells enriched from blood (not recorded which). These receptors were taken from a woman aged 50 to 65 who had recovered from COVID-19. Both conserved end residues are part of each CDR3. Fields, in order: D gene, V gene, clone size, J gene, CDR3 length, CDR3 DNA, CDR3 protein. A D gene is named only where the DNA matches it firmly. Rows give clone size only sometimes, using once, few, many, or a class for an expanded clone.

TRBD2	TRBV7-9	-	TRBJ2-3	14	TGTGCCAGCAGCTTAGGGGCGGGAGTAGATACGCAGTATTTT	CASSLGAGVDTQYF
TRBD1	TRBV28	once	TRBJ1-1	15	TGTGCCAGCAGTCTTTCAGTAGGGACAGGGCAAAAAGCTTTCTTT	CASSLSVGTGQKAFF
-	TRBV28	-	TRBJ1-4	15	TGTGCCAGCAGTCCTCAGGGGAAGCGAAATGAAAAACTGTTTTTT	CASSPQGKRNEKLFF
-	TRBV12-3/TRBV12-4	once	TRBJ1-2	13	TGTGCCAGCAGGGTCAGGGAATCGGGTGGCTACACCTTC	CASRVRESGGYTF
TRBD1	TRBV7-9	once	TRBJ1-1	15	TGTGCCAGCAGCTTGCAGACAGGGATGAACACTGAAGCTTTCTTT	CASSLQTGMNTEAFF
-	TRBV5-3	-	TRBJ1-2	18	TGTGCCAGAAGCTTGGATGGGGGCATAAATCCTAGGGACTATGGCTACACCTTC	CARSLDGGINPRDYGYTF
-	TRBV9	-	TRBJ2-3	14	TGTGCCAGCAGCATACACAGGGTGGGAGATACGCAGTATTTT	CASSIHRVGDTQYF
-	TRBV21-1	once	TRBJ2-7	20	TGTGCCAGCAGCAAAGTAAACACTAGCGGGAGTGTGCCTCCCTCCTACGAGCAGTACTTC	CASSKVNTSGSVPPSYEQYF
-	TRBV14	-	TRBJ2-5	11	TGTGCCAGCAGCCACGGGAAGACCCAGTACTTC	CASSHGKTQYF
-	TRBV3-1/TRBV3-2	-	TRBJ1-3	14	TGTGCCAGCACCCATAGGGGTTCTGGAAACACCATATATTTT	CASTHRGSGNTIYF
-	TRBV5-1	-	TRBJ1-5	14	TGCGCCAGCAGCTTGGGATTGGGAGGTGAGCCCCAGCATTTT	CASSLGLGGEPQHF
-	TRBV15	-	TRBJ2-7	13	TGTGCCACCGCCAGAGGGCCAACCTACGAGCAGTACTTC	CATARGPTYEQYF
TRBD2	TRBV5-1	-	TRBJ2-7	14	TGCGCCAGCAGCTTGAGGCTAGCGGGGTACGAGCAGTACTTC	CASSLRLAGYEQYF
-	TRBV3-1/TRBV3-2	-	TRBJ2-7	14	TGTGCCAGCAGCCAGGCAGGGATAGCCTCCGAGCAGTACTTC	CASSQAGIASEQYF
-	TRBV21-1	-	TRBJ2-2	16	TGTGCCAGCAGTCAAAGGGGCGGACAGTGCCCCGGGGAGCTGTTTTTT	CASSQRGGQCPGELFF
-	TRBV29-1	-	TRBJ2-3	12	TGCAGCGTTGAACGTGACGGAGGGTCGCAGTATTTT	CSVERDGGSQYF
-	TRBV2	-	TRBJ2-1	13	TGTGCCAGCAGGCTCGGTTGGTACAATGAGCAGTTCTTC	CASRLGWYNEQFF
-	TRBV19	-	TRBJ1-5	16	TGTGCCAGTAGTATATGGTGGCAAGATAGCAATCAGCCCCAGCATTTT	CASSIWWQDSNQPQHF
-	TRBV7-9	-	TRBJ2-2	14	TGTGCCAGCACCAAAGGGCAGGAAGGCGGGGAGCTGTTTTTT	CASTKGQEGGELFF
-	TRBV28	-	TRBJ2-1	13	TGTGCCAGCACCGATAAAGGGACAGCGGGGCAGTTCTTC	CASTDKGTAGQFF
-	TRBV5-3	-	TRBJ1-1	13	TGTGCCAGAAGAGGGGGTATGAACACTGAAGCTTTCTTT	CARRGGMNTEAFF
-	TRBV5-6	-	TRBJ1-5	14	TGTGCCAGCAGCCAGGGACACCACAATCAGCCCCAGCATTTT	CASSQGHHNQPQHF
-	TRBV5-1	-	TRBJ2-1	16	TGCGCCAGCAGCCCCCCCTCCGGGACTCCTAAGAATGAGCAGTTCTTC	CASSPPSGTPKNEQFF
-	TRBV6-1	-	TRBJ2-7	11	TGTGCCAGCAGCCCCCGCTACGAGCAGTACTTC	CASSPRYEQYF
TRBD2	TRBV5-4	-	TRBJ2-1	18	TGTGCCAGCAGCTTGGTTCGGCTAGCGGGAGAGGTTAACAATGAGCAGTTCTTC	CASSLVRLAGEVNNEQFF
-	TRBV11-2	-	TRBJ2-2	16	TGTGCCAGCAGGGAATTTCAGGGGCAGAACACCGGGGAGCTGTTTTTT	CASREFQGQNTGELFF
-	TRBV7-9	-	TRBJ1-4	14	TGTGCCAGCAGCTTACTTGGGGCTGGGGAAAAACTGTTTTTT	CASSLLGAGEKLFF
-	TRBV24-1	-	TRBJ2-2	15	TGTGCCACCAGTGACTCTCTGACTAGCACCGGGGAGCTGTTTTTT	CATSDSLTSTGELFF
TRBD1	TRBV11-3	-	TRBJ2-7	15	TGTGCCAGCAGCTTAGAGGACAGGACTTCCTACGAGCAGTACTTC	CASSLEDRTSYEQYF
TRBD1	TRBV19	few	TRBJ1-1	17	TGTGCCAGTAGTATAGGGCACCAAACAGGGGGAAACACTGAAGCTTTCTTT	CASSIGHQTGGNTEAFF
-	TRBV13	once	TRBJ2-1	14	TGTGCCAGCACGGCCAGGGGATCCTACAATGAGCAGTTCTTC	CASTARGSYNEQFF
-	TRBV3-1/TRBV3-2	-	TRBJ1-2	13	TGTGCCAGCAGCCAAGTTACAGGGAATGGCTACACCTTC	CASSQVTGNGYTF
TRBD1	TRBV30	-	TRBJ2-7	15	TGTGCCTGGAGTTACTACAGGGGGCCCTCCTACGAGCAGTACTTC	CAWSYYRGPSYEQYF
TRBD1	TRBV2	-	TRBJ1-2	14	TGTGCCAGCAGTCTACAGGGGGCGAACTATGGCTACACCTTC	CASSLQGANYGYTF
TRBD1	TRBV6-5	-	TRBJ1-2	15	TGTGCCAGCTCTCTGGGACAGGGACGTCGGTATGGCTACACCTTC	CASSLGQGRRYGYTF
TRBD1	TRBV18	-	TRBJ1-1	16	TGTGCCAGCTCACCCCCCACCGGGACAGGGGGGACCGAAGCTTTCTTT	CASSPPTGTGGTEAFF
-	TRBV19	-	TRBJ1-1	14	TGTGCCAGTAGCCAGGGACTCACTAACACTGAAGCTTTCTTT	CASSQGLTNTEAFF
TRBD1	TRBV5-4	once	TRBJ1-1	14	TGTGCCAGCAGCTTGGACAGGGGGCTTTCTGAAGCTTTCTTT	CASSLDRGLSEAFF
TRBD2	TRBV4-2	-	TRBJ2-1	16	TGTGCCAGCAGCCAAGCGACTAGCGGGAGAAGGTATGAGCAGTTCTTC	CASSQATSGRRYEQFF
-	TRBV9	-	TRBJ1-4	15	TGTGCCAGCAGCGTAGGGTCGGGGGGCTTTGAAAAACTGTTTTTT	CASSVGSGGFEKLFF
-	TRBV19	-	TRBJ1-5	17	TGTGCCAGTAGTATTAAGGGGGGGCTGATATCTAATCAGCCCCAGCATTTT	CASSIKGGLISNQPQHF
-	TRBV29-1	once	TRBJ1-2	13	TGCAGCGTCTGGACATCGACTAACTATGGCTACACCTTC	CSVWTSTNYGYTF
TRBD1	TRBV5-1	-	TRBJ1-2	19	TGCGCCAGCAGCTCGTTCAGAGCGTCACAGGGGCCGGCTAGCTATGGCTACACCTTC	CASSSFRASQGPASYGYTF
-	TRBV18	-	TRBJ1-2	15	TGTGCCAGCTCACCTGTCACGACTCCCTCGAATGGCTACACCTTC	CASSPVTTPSNGYTF
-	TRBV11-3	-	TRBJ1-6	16	TGTGCCAGCAGCTTAGCGCAGGGGAACAATAATTCACCCCTCCACTTT	CASSLAQGNNNSPLHF
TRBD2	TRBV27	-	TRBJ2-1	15	TGTGCCAGCTCAGGATTTGGCGGGAGCTACAATGAGCAGTTCTTC	CASSGFGGSYNEQFF
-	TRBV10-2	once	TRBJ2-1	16	TGCGCCAGCAACTCTCAAAGTGGGCGCTTCGGCAATGAGCAGTTCTTC	CASNSQSGRFGNEQFF
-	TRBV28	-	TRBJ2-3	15	TGTGCCAGCAGTACAGGCCCATTTCATACAGATACGCAGTATTTT	CASSTGPFHTDTQYF
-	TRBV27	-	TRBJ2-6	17	TGTGCCAGCAGTATATATCGAGAGTTCTCTGGGGCCAACGTCCTGACTTTC	CASSIYREFSGANVLTF
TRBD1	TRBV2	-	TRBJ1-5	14	TGTGCCAGCGCCAGACAGGGGGACAATCAGCCCCAGCATTTT	CASARQGDNQPQHF
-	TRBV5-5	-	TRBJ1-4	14	TGTGCCAGCAGCTTTCCCGGGGGGGACGAAAAACTGTTTTTT	CASSFPGGDEKLFF
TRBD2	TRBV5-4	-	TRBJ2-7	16	TGTGCCAGCAGCGACCCCGGGACTAGCGGTTCCTACGAGCAGTACTTC	CASSDPGTSGSYEQYF
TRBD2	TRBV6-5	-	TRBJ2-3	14	TGTGCCAGTTCTAGCGGGAAAAGCACAGATACGCAGTATTTT	CASSSGKSTDTQYF
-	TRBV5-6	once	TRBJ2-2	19	TGTGCCAGCAGCCCGAGCACCGACAGACCCGGGCGTGGCACCGGGGAGCTGTTTTTT	CASSPSTDRPGRGTGELFF
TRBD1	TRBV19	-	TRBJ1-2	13	TGTGCCAGTAGCCGACAGGGAAACTATGGCTACACCTTC	CASSRQGNYGYTF
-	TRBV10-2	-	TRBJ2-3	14	TGCGCCAGCAAAGCGGTCGCTAGCACAGATACGCAGTATTTT	CASKAVASTDTQYF
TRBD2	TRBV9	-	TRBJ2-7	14	TGTGCCAGCAGCCAAAGGGGAGGGGCCTACGAGCAGTACTTC	CASSQRGGAYEQYF